A selection of T cell receptor beta chains follows, all from one sample in a study of blood T cell repertoires in COVID-19. Sequencing used immunoSEQ multiplex PCR; TCRdb keeps in-frame clones, though not all of them. The sample contains about 180,000 clones, roughly 81% of which appear only once. Sequences were obtained from peripheral blood. These receptors were collected from a woman of 80 years or more with COVID-19, enrolled during active disease. Both conserved end residues are trimmed from each CDR3.

TRBJ2-2 | TRBV6-6 | 13 | ASSLTRGNTGELF
TRBJ2-3 | TRBV5-1 | 11 | ASSWAEQDTQY
TRBJ2-7 | TRBV29-1 | 10 | SALGGGYEQY
TRBJ1-5 | TRBV27 | 11 | ASSLSGGRPQH
TRBJ2-7 | TRBV27 | 11 | ASSPRGTYEQY
TRBJ2-1 | TRBV5-6 | 12 | ASSPGLSGTSIL
TRBJ2-2 | TRBV7-2 | 16 | ASSYLGRTSGGDGELF
TRBJ1-1 | TRBV19 | 12 | ASSPYRADTEAF
TRBJ2-3 | TRBV3-1/TRBV3-2 | 11 | ASSGSGTDTQY
TRBJ1-2 | TRBV4-2 | 12 | ASSSSDRAYGYT
TRBJ1-2 | TRBV21-1 | 13 | ASPKGRGMGYGYT
TRBJ1-4 | TRBV7-9 | 11 | ATSFHSYEKLF
TRBJ2-7 | TRBV13 | 12 | ASSLGSPSYEQY
TRBJ2-3 | TRBV2 | 14 | ASNTGLAGGTDTQY
TRBJ2-5 | TRBV6-5 | 12 | ASSFDRVEETQY
TRBJ2-7 | TRBV18 | 13 | ASSPEGTSLYEQY
TRBJ2-3 | TRBV13 | 14 | ASSLGLARSTDTQY
TRBJ1-2 | TRBV12-1 | 14 | ASSFVQGGVNYGYT
TRBJ2-3 | TRBV6-5 | 11 | ASRLAHTDTQY
TRBJ1-6 | TRBV6-1 | 14 | ASSGLRGAGNSPLH
TRBJ2-6 | TRBV4-1 | 15 | ASSRGQGAPGANVLT
TRBJ1-2 | TRBV6-5 | 12 | ASSPLGFGYGYT